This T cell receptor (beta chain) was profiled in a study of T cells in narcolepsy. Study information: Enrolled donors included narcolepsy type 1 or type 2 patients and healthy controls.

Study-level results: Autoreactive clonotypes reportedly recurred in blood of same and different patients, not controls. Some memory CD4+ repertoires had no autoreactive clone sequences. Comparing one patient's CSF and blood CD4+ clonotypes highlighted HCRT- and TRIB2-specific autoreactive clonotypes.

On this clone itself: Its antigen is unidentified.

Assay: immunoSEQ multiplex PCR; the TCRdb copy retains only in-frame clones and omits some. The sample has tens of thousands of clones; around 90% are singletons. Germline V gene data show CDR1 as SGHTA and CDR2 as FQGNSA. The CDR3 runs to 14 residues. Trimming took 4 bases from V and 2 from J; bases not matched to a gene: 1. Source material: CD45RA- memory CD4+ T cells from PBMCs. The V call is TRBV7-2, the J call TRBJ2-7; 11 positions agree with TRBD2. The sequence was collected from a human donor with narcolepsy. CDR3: CASSSSGGTYEQYF. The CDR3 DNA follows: TGTGCCAGCAGCTCTAGCGGGGGGACCTACGAGCAGTACTTC.